These 6 T cell receptor beta chains were sequenced from one sample in a study of blood T cell repertoires in COVID-19. Assay used: immunoSEQ multiplex PCR; TCRdb lists only in-frame clones, some missing. Of around 230,000 clones in the sample, roughly 90% are singletons; the top ten hold about 9.4%. The sequenced sample was PBMCs or T cells enriched from blood (not recorded which). The receptors here all came from a man aged 18 to 30 with acute COVID-19.

The rearrangement uses TRBV19 and TRBJ2-1; 11 bases are a match to TRBD1. Per germline, CDR1 LNHDA and CDR2 SQIVND (reference sequence). The length of the CDR3 is 15 residues. Trimming removed 1 base from V and 6 bases from J; junction bases left unmatched: 2. CDR3 in DNA: TGTGCCAGTAGTATAGTGGGACAGGGGGTCAATGAGCAGTTCTTC. Translated, it gives CASSIVGQGVNEQFF.

This chain connects TRBV18 to TRBJ1-2; 10 bases line up with TRBD1. This CDR3 has 14 amino acids. CDR1 and CDR2 (germline): KGHSH, LQKENI. The junction had 0 bases not matched to a gene; V was cut back by 3 bases and J by 2 bases. The CDR3 nucleotides read TGTGCCAGCTCACCGGGACAGGGGAACTATGGCTACACCTTC. Protein product: CASSPGQGNYGYTF.

The chain links TRBV4-2 to TRBJ2-3, with 9 bases identical to TRBD2. This CDR3 spans 16 amino acids. Germline values: CDR1 LGHNA, CDR2 YNFKEQ. Germline trimming cut 1 base from V and 7 bases from J; bases unmatched to any gene: 9. CDR3 sequence (DNA): TGTGCCAGCAGCCAAGGGGGTAGCGGGAGTATAAATACGCAGTATTTT. As protein: CASSQGGSGSINTQYF.

The V call is TRBV27, the J call TRBJ1-2; 9 nucleotides align to TRBD1. V gave up 6 bases and J gave up 5 bases; unmatched junction bases: 7. The CDR3 is 14 amino acids. Looked up from germline, CDR1 is MNHEY and CDR2 is SMNVEV (reference sequence). CDR3 sequence (DNA): TGTGCCAGCAGACCCACAGGGGGCGGGTATGGCTACACCTTC. Amino acid sequence: CASRPTGGGYGYTF.

The genes are TRBV21-1 and TRBJ1-2. TRBV21-1 is a pseudogene locus. This CDR3 spans 16 amino acids. CDR3 in DNA: TGTGCCAGCAGCGCGAACTCCGGGAGAAAACTAACTCGCTACACCTTC. Its translation: CASSANSGRKLTRYTF.

This clone was seen a single time. This sample also contains other DNA sequences that code for the same CDR3. The J gene is TRBJ1-1, the V gene TRBV7-3; no clear D gene. This CDR3 region has 13 residues. Germline loops: CDR1 SGHTA, CDR2 FQGTGA. Trimming removed 2 bases from V and 2 bases from J, with 6 bases in between. The CDR3 DNA follows: TGTGCCAGCAGCTTAGCGGAAAACACTGAAGCTTTCTTT. The encoded protein is CASSLAENTEAFF.